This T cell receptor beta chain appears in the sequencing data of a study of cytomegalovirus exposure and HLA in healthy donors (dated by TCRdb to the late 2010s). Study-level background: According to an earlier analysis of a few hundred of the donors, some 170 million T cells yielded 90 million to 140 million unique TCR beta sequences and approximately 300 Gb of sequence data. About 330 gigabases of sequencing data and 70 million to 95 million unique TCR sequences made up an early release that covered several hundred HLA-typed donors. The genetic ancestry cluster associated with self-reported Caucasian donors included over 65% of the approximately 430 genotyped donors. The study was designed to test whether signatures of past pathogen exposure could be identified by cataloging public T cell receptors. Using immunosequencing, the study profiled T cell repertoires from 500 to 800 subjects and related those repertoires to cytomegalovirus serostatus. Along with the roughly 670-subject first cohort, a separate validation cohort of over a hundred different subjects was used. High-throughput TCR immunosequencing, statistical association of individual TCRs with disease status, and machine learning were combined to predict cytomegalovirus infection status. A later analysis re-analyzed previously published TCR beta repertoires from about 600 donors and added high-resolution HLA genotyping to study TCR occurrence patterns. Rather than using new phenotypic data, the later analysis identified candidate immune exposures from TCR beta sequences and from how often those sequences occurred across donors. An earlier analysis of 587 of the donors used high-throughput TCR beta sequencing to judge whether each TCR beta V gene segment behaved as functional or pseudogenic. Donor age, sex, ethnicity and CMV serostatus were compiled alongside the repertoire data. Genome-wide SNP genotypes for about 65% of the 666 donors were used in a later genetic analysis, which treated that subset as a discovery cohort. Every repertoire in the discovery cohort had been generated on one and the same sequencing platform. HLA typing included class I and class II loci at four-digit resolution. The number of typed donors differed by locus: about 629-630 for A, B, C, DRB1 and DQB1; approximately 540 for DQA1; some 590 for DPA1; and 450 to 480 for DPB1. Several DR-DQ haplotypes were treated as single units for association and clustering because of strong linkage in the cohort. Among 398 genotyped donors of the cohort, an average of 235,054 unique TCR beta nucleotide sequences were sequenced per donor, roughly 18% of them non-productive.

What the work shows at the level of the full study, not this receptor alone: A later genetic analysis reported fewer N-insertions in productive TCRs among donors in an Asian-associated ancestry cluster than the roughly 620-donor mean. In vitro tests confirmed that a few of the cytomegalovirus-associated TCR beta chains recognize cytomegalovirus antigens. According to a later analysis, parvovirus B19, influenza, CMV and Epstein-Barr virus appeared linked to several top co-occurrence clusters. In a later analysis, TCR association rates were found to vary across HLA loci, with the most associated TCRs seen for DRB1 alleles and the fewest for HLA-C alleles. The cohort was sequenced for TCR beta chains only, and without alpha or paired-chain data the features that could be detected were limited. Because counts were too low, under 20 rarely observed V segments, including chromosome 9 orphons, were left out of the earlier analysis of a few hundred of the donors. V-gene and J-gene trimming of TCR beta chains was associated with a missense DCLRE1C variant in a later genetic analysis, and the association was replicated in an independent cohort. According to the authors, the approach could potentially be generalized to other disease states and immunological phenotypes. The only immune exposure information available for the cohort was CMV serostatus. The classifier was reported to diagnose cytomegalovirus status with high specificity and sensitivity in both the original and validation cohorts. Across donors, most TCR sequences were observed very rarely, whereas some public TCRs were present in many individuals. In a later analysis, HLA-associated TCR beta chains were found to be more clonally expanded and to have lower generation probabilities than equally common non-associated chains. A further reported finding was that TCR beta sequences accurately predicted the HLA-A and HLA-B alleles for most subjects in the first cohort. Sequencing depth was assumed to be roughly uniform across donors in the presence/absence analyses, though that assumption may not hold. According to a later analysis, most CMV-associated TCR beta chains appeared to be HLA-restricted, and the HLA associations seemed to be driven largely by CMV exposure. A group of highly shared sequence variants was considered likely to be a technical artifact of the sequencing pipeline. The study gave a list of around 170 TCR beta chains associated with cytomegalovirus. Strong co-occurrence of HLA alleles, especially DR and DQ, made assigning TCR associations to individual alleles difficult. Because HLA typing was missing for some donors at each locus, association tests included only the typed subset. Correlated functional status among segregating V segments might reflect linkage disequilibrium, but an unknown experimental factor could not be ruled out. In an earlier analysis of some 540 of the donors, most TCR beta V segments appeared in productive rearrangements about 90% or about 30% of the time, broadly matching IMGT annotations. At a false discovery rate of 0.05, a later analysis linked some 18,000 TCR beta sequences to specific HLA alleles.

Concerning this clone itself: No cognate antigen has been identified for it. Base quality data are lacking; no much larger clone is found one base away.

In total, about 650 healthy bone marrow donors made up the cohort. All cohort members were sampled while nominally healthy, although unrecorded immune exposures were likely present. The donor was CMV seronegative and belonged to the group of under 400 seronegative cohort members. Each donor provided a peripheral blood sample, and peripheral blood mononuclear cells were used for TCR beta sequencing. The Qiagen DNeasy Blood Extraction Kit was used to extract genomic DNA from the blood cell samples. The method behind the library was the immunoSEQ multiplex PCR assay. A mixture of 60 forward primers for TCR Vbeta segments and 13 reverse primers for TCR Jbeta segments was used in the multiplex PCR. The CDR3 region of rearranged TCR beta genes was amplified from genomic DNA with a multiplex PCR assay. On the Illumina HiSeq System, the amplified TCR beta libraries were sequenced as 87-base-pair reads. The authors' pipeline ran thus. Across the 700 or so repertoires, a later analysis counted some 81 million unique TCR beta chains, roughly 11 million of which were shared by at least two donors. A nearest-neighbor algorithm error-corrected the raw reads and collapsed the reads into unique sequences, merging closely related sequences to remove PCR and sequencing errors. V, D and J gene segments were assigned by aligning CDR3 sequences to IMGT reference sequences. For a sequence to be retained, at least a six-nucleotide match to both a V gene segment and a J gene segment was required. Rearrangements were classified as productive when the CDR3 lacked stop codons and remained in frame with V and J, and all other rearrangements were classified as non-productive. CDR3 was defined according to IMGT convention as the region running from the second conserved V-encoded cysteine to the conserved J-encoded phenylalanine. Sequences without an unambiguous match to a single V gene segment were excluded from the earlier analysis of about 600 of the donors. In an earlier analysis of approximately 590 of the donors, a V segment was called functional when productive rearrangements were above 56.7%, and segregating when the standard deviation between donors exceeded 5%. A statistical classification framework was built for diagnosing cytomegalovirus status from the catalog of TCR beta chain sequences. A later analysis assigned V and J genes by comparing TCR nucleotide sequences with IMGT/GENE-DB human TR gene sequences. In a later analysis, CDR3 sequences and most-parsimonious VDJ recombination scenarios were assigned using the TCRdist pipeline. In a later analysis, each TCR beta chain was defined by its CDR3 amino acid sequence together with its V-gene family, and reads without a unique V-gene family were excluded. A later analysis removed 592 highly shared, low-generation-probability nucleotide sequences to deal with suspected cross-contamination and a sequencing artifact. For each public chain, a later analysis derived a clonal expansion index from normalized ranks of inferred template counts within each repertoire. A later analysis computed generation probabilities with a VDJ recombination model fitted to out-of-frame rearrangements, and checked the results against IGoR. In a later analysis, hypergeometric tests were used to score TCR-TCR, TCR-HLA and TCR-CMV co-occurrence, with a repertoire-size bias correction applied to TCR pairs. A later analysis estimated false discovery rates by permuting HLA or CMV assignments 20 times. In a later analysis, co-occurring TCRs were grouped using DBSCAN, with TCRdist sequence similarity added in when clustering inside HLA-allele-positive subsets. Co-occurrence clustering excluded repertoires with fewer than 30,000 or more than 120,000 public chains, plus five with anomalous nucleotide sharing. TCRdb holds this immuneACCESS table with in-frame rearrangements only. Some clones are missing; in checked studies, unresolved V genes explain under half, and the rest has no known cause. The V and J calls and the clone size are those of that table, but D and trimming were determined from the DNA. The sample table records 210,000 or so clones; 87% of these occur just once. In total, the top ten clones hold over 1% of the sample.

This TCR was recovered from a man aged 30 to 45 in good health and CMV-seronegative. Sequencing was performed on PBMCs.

The CDR3 here reads CASRTPRETASEQYF. The bases read TGTGCCAGCAGGACTCCCCGGGAGACAGCCTCCGAGCAGTACTTC. The receptor chain draws on TRBV2 and TRBJ2-7; TRBD2 is perhaps the D gene, given 6 matching bases. CDR1 and CDR2, looked up from the germline V gene, are SNHLY and FYNNEI. V drops 6 bases and J drops 6 bases, leaving 21 bases in between. Counted from cysteine to phenylalanine, this CDR3 has 15 amino acids. The CDR3 DNA has 45 bases and is translated from base 1.